Listed below are T cell receptor beta chains from one sample, sequenced in a study of CD8 T cells in ankylosing spondylitis. TCRdb re-called the 5' RACE reads with MiXCR, one entry per CDR3 protein. There are approximately 250,000 distinct CDR3 sequences in the sample; roughly a third occur only once, and about 4% lies in the top ten. The sample consisted of blood, either unsorted or a sorted T cell fraction (not recorded which). These receptors originate from a male donor with ankylosing spondylitis or in good health (not recorded which). Both conserved end residues are part of each CDR3. D genes are given only for firm matches. The size entry is marked missing in some rows and otherwise reads once, few, many or a size class.

j_gene | abundance | v_gene | d_gene | CDR3nt | CDR3aa
TRBJ2-3 | NA | TRBV7-8 | NA | TGTGCCAGCAGCACGCACCGGGACGGAGGCACAGATACGCAGTATTTT | CASSTHRDGGTDTQYF
TRBJ2-5 | NA | TRBV11-2 | NA | TGTGCCAGCACCACCTGGAGGTATGGACAAGAGACCCAGTACTTC | CASTTWRYGQETQYF
TRBJ2-7 | NA | TRBV7-9 | NA | TGTGCCAGCAGCCTGCCCCCCGGGACCCGGCCCTACGAGCAGTACTTC | CASSLPPGTRPYEQYF
TRBJ2-3 | NA | TRBV7-3 | NA | TGTGCCAGCAGCTTAGGGCAGCCCGGAGATACGCAGTATTTT | CASSLGQPGDTQYF
TRBJ2-3 | few | TRBV7-2 | NA | TGTGCCAGCAGCCCTGACAGCCTCGGCACAGATACGCAGTATTTT | CASSPDSLGTDTQYF
TRBJ2-1 | once | TRBV7-9 | NA | TGTGCCAGCAGCTCCCGGGAACTAAATAACAATGAGCAGTTCTTC | CASSSRELNNNEQFF
TRBJ2-3 | NA | TRBV7-8 | NA | TGTGCCAGCAGCTTGGCCGGTGACACAGATACGCAGTATTTT | CASSLAGDTDTQYF
TRBJ2-7 | NA | TRBV12-3/TRBV12-4 | NA | TGTGCCAGCAGCTACGGGACCGCGGGCTACGAGCAGTACTTC | CASSYGTAGYEQYF
TRBJ1-4 | once | TRBV18 | NA | TGTGCCAGCTCACCTCCCCGAACCGGGAAACTGTTTTTT | CASSPPRTGKLFF
TRBJ1-2 | NA | TRBV20-1 | NA | TGCAGTGTTCACAGGACAAACTATGGCTACACCTTC | CSVHRTNYGYTF
TRBJ2-7 | few | TRBV10-3 | NA | TGTGCCATCAGTGTACGGACAGACGAGCAGTACTTC | CAISVRTDEQYF
TRBJ2-3 | NA | TRBV20-1 | NA | TGCAGTGCTAGAGACCCTTACAGGGATCTTGGAGATACGCAGTATTTT | CSARDPYRDLGDTQYF
TRBJ1-2 | NA | TRBV4-1 | NA | TGCGCCAGCAGCCAAGATGAGATGGGGGGCGTAGTTTATGGCTACACCTTC | CASSQDEMGGVVYGYTF
TRBJ1-5 | NA | TRBV6-1 | NA | TGTGCCAGCAGCCCAACTCCACTTAGCAATCAGCCCCAGCATTTT | CASSPTPLSNQPQHF
TRBJ2-7 | NA | TRBV5-1 | TRBD2 | TGCGCCAGCAGCCTATTAGGACTAGCCTACGAGCAGTACTTC | CASSLLGLAYEQYF
TRBJ2-3 | NA | TRBV20-1 | NA | TGCAGTGCTCCTTTTGCGGATACGCAGTATTTT | CSAPFADTQYF
TRBJ2-4 | NA | TRBV3-1 | NA | TGTGCCAGCAGCCTTTCGGGACTTGAAAACATTCAGTACTTC | CASSLSGLENIQYF
TRBJ2-7 | NA | TRBV20-1 | NA | TGCAGTGCTAGAGAGGACGACTACGAGCAGTACTTC | CSAREDDYEQYF
TRBJ2-1 | NA | TRBV20-1 | NA | TGCAGTGGGGAGGGGGGGTTGAGATACAATGAGCAGTTCTTC | CSGEGGLRYNEQFF
TRBJ2-4 | few | TRBV20-1 | NA | TGCAGTGCTAGGGACCCAGGGCCCATAGCCAAAAACATTCAGTACTTC | CSARDPGPIAKNIQYF
TRBJ2-7 | NA | TRBV27 | NA | TGTGCCAGCAGTTCCTCCGCCGGCGAGCAGTACTTC | CASSSSAGEQYF
TRBJ1-1 | NA | TRBV12-3/TRBV12-4 | NA | TGTGCCAGCAGGCAGGGGAACACTGAAGCTTTCTTT | CASRQGNTEAFF
TRBJ2-3 | few | TRBV29-1 | NA | TGCAGCGTCCCGAGAACGGGAACAGATACGCAGTATTTT | CSVPRTGTDTQYF
TRBJ2-3 | NA | TRBV12-3/TRBV12-4 | NA | TGTGCCAGCAGTCAGGACCCTCCAGATACGCAGTATTTT | CASSQDPPDTQYF
TRBJ2-1 | NA | TRBV27 | TRBD2 | TGTGCCAGCAGTCCCCTATCCAGCGGGGGTAGGAATGAGCAGTTCTTC | CASSPLSSGGRNEQFF
TRBJ2-1 | few | TRBV5-5 | NA | TGTGCCAGCAGCTTGGAGCCCCTTGGGGAGCAGTTCTTC | CASSLEPLGEQFF
TRBJ1-2 | NA | TRBV7-6 | TRBD1 | TGTGCCAGCAGCTTAGACCCTACAGGGGAGGGGATTAACTATGGCTACACCTTC | CASSLDPTGEGINYGYTF
TRBJ2-1 | NA | TRBV9 | NA | TGTGCCAGCAGCGGCAATGAGCAGTTCTTC | CASSGNEQFF
TRBJ2-5 | NA | TRBV11-2 | NA | TGTGCCAGCAGCTTAGGTGGGACTCACCAAGAGACCCAGTACTTC | CASSLGGTHQETQYF
TRBJ2-2 | many | TRBV10-2 | NA | TGCGCCAGCAGTGAGTCCGGAGGTGGCGGGGAGCTGTTTTTT | CASSESGGGGELFF
TRBJ2-5 | few | TRBV27 | NA | TGTGCCAGCAGTTTATTGGCAGGGTGGGAAGAGACCCAGTACTTC | CASSLLAGWEETQYF
TRBJ2-1 | NA | TRBV29-1 | NA | TGCAGCGTTGAGGTAGGCGAGAACTACAATGAGCAGTTCTTC | CSVEVGENYNEQFF
TRBJ2-7 | few | TRBV29-1 | NA | TGCAGCGTTGTATTGGTAAGGAACAGTGTTACCTACGAGCAGTACTTC | CSVVLVRNSVTYEQYF
TRBJ2-7 | few | TRBV15 | TRBD2 | TGTGCCACCAGCAGCTCCGGGACTAGATCATACGAGCAGTACTTC | CATSSSGTRSYEQYF
TRBJ1-1 | NA | TRBV19 | NA | TGTGCCAGTAGTATGCCGGGGGCAATTGAAGCTTTCTTT | CASSMPGAIEAFF
TRBJ2-1 | NA | TRBV4-2 | NA | TGTGCCAGCAGCCAAGAGGCGGGGTCAGCCTACAATGAGCAGTTCTTC | CASSQEAGSAYNEQFF
TRBJ2-7 | few | TRBV20-1 | TRBD1 | TGCAGTGCTAGCCGCAGGGGGAACCTCTACGAGCAGTACTTC | CSASRRGNLYEQYF
TRBJ2-3 | few | TRBV2 | NA | TGTGCCAGCACCAGAGAGTGGAGGGTAGATACGCAGTATTTT | CASTREWRVDTQYF
TRBJ2-7 | few | TRBV27 | NA | TGTGCCAGCAGCAATTTCCCGGGACGATCCTACGAGCAGTACTTC | CASSNFPGRSYEQYF
TRBJ1-1 | NA | TRBV28 | NA | TGTGCCAGCTGGGGGGTTATGAACACTGAAGCTTTCTTT | CASWGVMNTEAFF
TRBJ1-3 | few | TRBV3-1 | TRBD1 | TGTGCCAGCAGCCCCAGTCCAGGGGGCGGCGGGGAAGGAAACACCATATATTTT | CASSPSPGGGGEGNTIYF
TRBJ2-3 | NA | TRBV4-1 | NA | TGCGCCAGCAGCCAAGATGGACTCTATACGCAGTATTTT | CASSQDGLYTQYF
TRBJ2-3 | NA | TRBV12-3/TRBV12-4 | NA | TGTGCCAGCAGGGGGGGGCCCACAGATACGCAGTATTTT | CASRGGPTDTQYF
TRBJ2-5 | NA | TRBV4-2 | TRBD1 | TGTGCCAGCAGCCAAGTCGGGACAGAAGAGACCCAGTACTTC | CASSQVGTEETQYF
TRBJ2-3 | NA | TRBV24-1 | TRBD2 | TGTGCCACCAGTGATTTGACAGCGGGGGCTAGCACAGATACGCAGTATTTT | CATSDLTAGASTDTQYF
TRBJ2-5 | NA | TRBV20-1 | TRBD2 | TGCAGTGCCCCTGGACTAGCGGGGGAGACCCAGTACTTC | CSAPGLAGETQYF
TRBJ1-6 | NA | TRBV6-1 | NA | TGTGCCAGCACCCCCGAGGGCAGGCCCTATAATTCACCCCTCCACTTT | CASTPEGRPYNSPLHF
TRBJ1-1 | few | TRBV20-1 | TRBD1 | TGCAGTGCCGTCGGGACAGGGGGGCTGAACACTGAAGCTTTCTTT | CSAVGTGGLNTEAFF
TRBJ2-2 | NA | TRBV12-3/TRBV12-4 | NA | TGTGCCAGCGGATACACCGGGGAGCTGTTTTTT | CASGYTGELFF
TRBJ1-1 | NA | TRBV7-9 | NA | TGTGCCAGCAGCTTAGCAGAGAAAAACACTGAAGCTTTCTTT | CASSLAEKNTEAFF
TRBJ2-7 | NA | TRBV28 | TRBD1 | TGTGCCAGCAGTCCCCGGACAGGTCGATCTGGGTCCTACGAGCAGTACTTC | CASSPRTGRSGSYEQYF
TRBJ2-1 | NA | TRBV12-3/TRBV12-4 | NA | TGTGCCAGCAGTTTTGGGGCGGGTGAGCAGTTCTTC | CASSFGAGEQFF
TRBJ1-1 | few | TRBV20-1 | NA | TGCAGTGCCTTGGAGGGGTTTATGACTGAAGCTTTCTTT | CSALEGFMTEAFF